This TCR beta chain was documented in a study of blood T cell repertoires in COVID-19. Study details: Some COVID-19 samples were acute and others convalescent; all came from the United States, Italy and Spain. PBMCs, B-cell-depleted T cells, or T cells were the source of the cDNA or gDNA that made up the material.

As regards this clone: This sample also contains other DNA sequences that code for the same CDR3.

Enrolled through a virtual design, the participants were between roughly 18 and 90 years of age and came from about two dozen US areas. Germline values: CDR1 LNHDA, CDR2 SQIVND (reference sequence). V shed 4 bases and J shed 4 bases, with 4 bases lying between them. The CDR3 runs to 11 residues. Methods used by the authors: For nucleated cells, counts were estimated from reference gene primer amplification. This table comes from immunoSEQ multiplex PCR, and its TCRdb copy is limited to in-frame clones, with some not included. V and J calls and clone size are given by that table; D and trimming were obtained from the DNA. The data contain under 150,000 clones, approximately 80% of them singletons.

Sequencing was performed on PBMCs or T cells enriched from blood (not recorded which). This chain uses TRBV19 with TRBJ2-5; D gene ambiguous. This clonotype was obtained from a man aged 50-59 years in a cohort exposed to, infected with or recovered from COVID-19 (not recorded which). CDR3 nucleotide sequence: TGTGCCAGTAGTACGGGAGAGACCCAGTACTTC. Translated: CASSTGETQYF. The full variable domain, with the rest looked up from reference TRBV19 and TRBJ2-5, is DGGITQSPKYLFRKEGQNVTLSCEQNLNHDAMYWYRQDPGQGLRLIYYSQIVNDFQKGDIAEGYSVSREKKESFPLTVTSAQKNPTAFYLCASSTGETQYFGPGTRLLVL.